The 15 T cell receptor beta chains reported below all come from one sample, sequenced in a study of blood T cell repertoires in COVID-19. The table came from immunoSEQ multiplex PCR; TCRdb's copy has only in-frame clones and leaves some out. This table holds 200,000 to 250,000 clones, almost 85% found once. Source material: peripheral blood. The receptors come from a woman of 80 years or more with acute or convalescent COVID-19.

Here the CDR3 reads CASSLLRGGRDEQYF. The CDR3 bases are TGTGCCAGCAGCTTGTTGCGGGGGGGCCGGGACGAGCAGTACTTC. This chain links TRBV5-4 with TRBJ2-7, with 9 bases that match TRBD2. The CDR3 runs to 15 residues. Germline V CDR1 and CDR2: SGHNT, YYREEE (reference sequence). The J segment lost 5 bases and the V segment lost 1 base, leaving 7 bases of the junction unmatched. The entire variable domain, with the rest obtained from reference TRBV5-4 and TRBJ2-7, is as follows: ETGVTQSPTHLIKTRGQQVTLRCSSQSGHNTVSWYQQALGQGPQFIFQYYREEENGRGNFPPRFSGLQFPNYSSELNVNALELDDSALYLCASSLLRGGRDEQYFGPGTRLTVT.

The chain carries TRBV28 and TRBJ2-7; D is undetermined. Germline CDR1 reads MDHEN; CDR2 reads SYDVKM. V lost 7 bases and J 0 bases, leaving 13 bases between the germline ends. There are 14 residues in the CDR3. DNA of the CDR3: TGTGCCAGCACTCCAGTCCCCCTCTCCTACGAGCAGTACTTC. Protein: CASTPVPLSYEQYF.

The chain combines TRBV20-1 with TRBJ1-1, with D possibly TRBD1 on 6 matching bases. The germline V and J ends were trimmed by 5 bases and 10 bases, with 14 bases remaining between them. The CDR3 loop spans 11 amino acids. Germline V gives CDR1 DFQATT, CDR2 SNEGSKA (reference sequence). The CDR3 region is CSAETGSGAFF. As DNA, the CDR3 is TGCAGTGCTGAAACAGGGAGCGGAGCTTTCTTT.

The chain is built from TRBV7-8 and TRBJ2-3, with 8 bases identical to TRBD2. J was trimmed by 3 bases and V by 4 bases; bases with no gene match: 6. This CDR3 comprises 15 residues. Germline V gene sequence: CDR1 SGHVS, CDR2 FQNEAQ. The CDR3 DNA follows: TGTGCCAGCAGCTCACAGCGGGGGTTAACAGATACGCAGTATTTT. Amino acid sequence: CASSSQRGLTDTQYF.

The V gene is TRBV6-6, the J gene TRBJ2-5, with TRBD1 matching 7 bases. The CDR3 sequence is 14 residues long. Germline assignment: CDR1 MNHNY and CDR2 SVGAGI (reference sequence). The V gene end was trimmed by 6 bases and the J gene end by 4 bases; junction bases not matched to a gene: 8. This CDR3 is CASRSAGGLETQYF. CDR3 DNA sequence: TGTGCCAGCAGGTCGGCAGGGGGTCTAGAGACCCAGTACTTC.

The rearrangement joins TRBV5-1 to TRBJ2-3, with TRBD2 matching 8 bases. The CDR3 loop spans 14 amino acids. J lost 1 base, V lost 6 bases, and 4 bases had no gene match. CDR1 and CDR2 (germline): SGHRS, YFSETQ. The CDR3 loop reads CASTLLAGTDTQYF. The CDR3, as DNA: TGCGCCAGCACCCTACTAGCGGGCACAGATACGCAGTATTTT.

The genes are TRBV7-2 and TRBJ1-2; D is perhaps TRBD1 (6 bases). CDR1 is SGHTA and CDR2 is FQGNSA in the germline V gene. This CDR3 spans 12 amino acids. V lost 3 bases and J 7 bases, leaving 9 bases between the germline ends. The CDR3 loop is CASSFVTGGYTF. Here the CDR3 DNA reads TGTGCCAGCAGCTTCGTGACAGGTGGCTACACCTTC. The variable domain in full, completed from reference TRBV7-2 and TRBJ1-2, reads GAGVSQSPSNKVTEKGKDVELRCDPISGHTALYWYRQSLGQGLEFLIYFQGNSAPDKSGLPSDRFSAERTGGSVSTLTIQRTQQEDSAVYLCASSFVTGGYTFGSGTRLTVV.

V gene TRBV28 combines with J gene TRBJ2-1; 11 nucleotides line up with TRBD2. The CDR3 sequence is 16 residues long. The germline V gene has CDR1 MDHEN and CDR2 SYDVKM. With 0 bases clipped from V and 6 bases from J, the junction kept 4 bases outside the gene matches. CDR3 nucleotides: TGTGCCAGCAGTTTATGGGGTAGCGGGAGGGTCAATGAGCAGTTCTTC. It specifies CASSLWGSGRVNEQFF.

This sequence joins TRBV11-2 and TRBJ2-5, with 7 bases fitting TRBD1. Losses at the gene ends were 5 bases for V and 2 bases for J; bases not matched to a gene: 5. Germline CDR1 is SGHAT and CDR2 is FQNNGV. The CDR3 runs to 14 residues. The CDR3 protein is CASSAGTVQETQYF. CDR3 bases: TGTGCCAGCAGCGCCGGGACAGTACAAGAGACCCAGTACTTC.

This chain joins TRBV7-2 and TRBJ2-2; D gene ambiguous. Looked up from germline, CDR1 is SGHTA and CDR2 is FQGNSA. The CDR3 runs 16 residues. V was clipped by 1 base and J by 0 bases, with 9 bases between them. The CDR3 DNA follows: TGTGCCAGCAGCTTAGAGATCACAGCGAACACCGGGGAGCTGTTTTTT. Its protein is CASSLEITANTGELFF.

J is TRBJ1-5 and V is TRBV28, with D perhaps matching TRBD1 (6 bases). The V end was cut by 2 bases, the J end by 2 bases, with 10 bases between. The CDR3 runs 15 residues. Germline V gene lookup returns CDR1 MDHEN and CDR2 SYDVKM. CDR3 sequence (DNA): TGTGCCAGCAGTTTAGCCGCAGGGGGCAATCAGCCCCAGCATTTT. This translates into CASSLAAGGNQPQHF.

CDR3 protein: CAIGGVGASYEQYF. As DNA, the CDR3 is TGTGCCATCGGCGGGGTGGGCGCGTCCTACGAGCAGTACTTC. The chain joins TRBV10-3 to TRBJ2-7; a weak D match, TRBD2 (6 bases). The V gene's germline CDR1 is ENHRY and CDR2 SYGVKD. V was cut by 8 bases and J by 1 base, with 15 bases left in between. This CDR3 has 14 amino acids.

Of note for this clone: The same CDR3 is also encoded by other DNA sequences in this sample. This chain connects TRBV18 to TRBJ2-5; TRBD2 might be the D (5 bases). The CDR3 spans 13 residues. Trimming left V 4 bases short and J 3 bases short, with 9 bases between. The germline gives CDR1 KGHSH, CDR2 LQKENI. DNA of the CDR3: TGTGCCAGCTCACTAGGACTGAAAGAGACCCAGTACTTC. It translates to CASSLGLKETQYF.

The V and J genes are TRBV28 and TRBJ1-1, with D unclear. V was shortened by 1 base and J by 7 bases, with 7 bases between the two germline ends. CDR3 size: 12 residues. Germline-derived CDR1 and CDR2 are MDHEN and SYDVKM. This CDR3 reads CASSLSGSEAFF. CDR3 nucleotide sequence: TGTGCCAGCAGTTTATCCGGGAGTGAAGCTTTCTTT.

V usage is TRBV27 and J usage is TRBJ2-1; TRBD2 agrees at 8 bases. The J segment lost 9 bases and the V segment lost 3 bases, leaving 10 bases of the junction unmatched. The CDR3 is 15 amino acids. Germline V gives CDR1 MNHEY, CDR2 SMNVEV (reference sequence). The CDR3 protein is CASSFPRLAQSEQFF. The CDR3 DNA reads TGTGCCAGCAGTTTCCCCCGACTAGCGCAATCTGAGCAGTTCTTC.